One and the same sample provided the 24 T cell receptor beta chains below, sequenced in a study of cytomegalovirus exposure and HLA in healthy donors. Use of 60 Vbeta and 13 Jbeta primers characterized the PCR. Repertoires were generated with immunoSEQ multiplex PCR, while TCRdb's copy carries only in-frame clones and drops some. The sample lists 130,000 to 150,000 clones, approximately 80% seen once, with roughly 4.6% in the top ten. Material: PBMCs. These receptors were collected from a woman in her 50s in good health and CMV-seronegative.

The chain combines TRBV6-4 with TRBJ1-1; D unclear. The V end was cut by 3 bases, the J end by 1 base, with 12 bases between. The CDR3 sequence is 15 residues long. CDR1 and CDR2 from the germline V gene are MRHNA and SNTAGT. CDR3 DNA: TGTGCCAGCAGTGATAATGGGAGACCGAACACTGAAGCTTTCTTT. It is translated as CASSDNGRPNTEAFF.

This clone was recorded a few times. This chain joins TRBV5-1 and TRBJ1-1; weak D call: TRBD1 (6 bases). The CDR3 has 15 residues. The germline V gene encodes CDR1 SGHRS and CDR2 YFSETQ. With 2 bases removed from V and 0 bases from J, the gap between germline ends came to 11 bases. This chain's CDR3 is CASSFRGDLNTEAFF. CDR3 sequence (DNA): TGCGCCAGCAGCTTCAGGGGCGATTTGAACACTGAAGCTTTCTTT.

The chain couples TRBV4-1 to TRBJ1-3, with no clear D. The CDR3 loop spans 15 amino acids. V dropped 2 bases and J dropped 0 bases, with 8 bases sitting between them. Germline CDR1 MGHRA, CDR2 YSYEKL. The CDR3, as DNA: TGCGCCAGCAGCCAAAATAATCTCTCTGGAAACACCATATATTTT. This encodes CASSQNNLSGNTIYF.

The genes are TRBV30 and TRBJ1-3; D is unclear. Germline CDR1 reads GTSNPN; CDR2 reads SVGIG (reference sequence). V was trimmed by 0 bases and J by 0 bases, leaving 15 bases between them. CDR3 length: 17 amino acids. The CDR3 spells CAWSVRWSRSSGNTIYF. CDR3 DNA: TGTGCCTGGAGTGTACGTTGGTCGCGGAGCTCTGGAAACACCATATATTTT.

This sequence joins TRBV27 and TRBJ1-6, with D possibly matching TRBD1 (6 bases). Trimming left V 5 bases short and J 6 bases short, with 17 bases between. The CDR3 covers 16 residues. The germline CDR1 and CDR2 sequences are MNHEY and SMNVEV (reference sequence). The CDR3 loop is CASSRGQPGRNSPLHF. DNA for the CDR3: TGTGCCAGCAGTAGAGGACAGCCTGGACGTAATTCACCCCTCCACTTT.

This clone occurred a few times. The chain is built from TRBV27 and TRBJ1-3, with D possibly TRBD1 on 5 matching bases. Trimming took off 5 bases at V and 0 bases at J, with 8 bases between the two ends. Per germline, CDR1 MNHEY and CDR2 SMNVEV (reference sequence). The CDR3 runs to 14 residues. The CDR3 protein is CASSRQSSGNTIYF. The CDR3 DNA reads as TGTGCCAGCAGTCGACAGAGCTCTGGAAACACCATATATTTT.

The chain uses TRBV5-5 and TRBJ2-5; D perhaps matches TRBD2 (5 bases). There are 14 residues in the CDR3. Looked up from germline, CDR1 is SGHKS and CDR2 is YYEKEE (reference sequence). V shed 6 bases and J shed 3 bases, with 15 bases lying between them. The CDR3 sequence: CASNEGGVEETQYF. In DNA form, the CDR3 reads TGTGCCAGCAACGAGGGTGGGGTTGAAGAGACCCAGTACTTC. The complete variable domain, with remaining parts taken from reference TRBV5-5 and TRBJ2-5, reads DAGVTQSPTHLIKTRGQQVTLRCSPISGHKSVSWYQQVLGQGPQFIFQYYEKEERGRGNFPDRFSARQFPNYSSELNVNALLLGDSALYLCASNEGGVEETQYFGPGTRLLVL.

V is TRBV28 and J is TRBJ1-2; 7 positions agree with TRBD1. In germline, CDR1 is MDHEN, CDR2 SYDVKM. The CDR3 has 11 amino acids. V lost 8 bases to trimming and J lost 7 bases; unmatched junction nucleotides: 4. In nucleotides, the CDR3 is TGTGCCAGCCAGGGGGAGGCTGGCTACACCTTC. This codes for CASQGEAGYTF.

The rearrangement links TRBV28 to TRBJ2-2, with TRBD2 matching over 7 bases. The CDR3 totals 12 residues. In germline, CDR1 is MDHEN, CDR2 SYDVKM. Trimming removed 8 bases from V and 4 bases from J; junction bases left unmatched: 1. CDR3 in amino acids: CASGGVTGELFF. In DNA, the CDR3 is TGTGCCAGCGGGGGGGTCACCGGGGAGCTGTTTTTT.

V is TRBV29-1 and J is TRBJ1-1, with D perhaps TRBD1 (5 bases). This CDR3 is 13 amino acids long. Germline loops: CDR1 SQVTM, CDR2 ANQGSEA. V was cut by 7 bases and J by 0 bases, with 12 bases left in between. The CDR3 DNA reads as TGCAGCGGGACCAAGGGGATGAACACTGAAGCTTTCTTT. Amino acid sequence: CSGTKGMNTEAFF.

CDR3 in DNA: TGTGCCAGCAGCCTCCCGTATAGCAATCAGCCCCAGCATTTT. This encodes CASSLPYSNQPQHF. The genes are TRBV5-8 and TRBJ1-5; D gene ambiguous. The CDR3 contains 14 residues. The V end was cut by 4 bases, the J end by 0 bases, with 8 bases between. CDR1 and CDR2 from the germline V gene are SGHTS and YDEGEE.

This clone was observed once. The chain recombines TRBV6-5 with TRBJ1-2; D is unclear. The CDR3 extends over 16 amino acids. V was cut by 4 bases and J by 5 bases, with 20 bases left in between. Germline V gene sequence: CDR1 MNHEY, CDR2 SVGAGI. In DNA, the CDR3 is TGTGCCAGCAGTTTAACATCCGGGAATCCCGTTTATGGCTACACCTTC. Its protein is CASSLTSGNPVYGYTF.

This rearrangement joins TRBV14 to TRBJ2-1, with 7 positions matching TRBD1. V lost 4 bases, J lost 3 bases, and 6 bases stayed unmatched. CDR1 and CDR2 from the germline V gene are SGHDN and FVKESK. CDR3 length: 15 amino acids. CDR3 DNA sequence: TGTGCCAGCAGCCTCAGACGGGACAGCTACAATGAGCAGTTCTTC. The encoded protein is CASSLRRDSYNEQFF.

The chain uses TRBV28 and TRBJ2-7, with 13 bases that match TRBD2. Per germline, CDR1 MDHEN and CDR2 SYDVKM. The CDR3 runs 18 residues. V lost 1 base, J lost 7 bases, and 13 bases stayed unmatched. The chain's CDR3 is CASSLSGLAGAQVWEQYF. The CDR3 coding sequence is TGTGCCAGCAGTTTATCCGGACTAGCGGGGGCCCAGGTTTGGGAGCAGTACTTC.

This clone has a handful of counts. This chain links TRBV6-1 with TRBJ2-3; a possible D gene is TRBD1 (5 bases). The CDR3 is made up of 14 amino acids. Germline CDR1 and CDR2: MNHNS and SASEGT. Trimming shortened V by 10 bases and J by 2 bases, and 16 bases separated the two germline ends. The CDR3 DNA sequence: TGTGCCACCCACAAAGGGGTCTCCACAGATACGCAGTATTTT. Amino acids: CATHKGVSTDTQYF.

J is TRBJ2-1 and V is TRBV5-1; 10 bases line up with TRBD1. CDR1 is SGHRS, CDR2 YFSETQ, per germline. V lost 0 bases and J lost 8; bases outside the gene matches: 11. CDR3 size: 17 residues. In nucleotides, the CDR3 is TGCGCCAGCAGCTTGGGACAGGGGGCCCAAGGTATCGATGAGCAGTTCTTC. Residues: CASSLGQGAQGIDEQFF.

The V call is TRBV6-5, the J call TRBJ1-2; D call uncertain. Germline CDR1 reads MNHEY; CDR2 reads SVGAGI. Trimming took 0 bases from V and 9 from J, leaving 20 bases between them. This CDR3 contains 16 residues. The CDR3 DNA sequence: TGTGCCAGCAGTTACTCGAGTACTACGGGGTCCGGTAGCTACACCTTC. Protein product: CASSYSSTTGSGSYTF.

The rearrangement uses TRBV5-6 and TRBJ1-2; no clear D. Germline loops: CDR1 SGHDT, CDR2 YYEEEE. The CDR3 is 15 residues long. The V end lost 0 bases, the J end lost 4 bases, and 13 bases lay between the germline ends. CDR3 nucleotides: TGTGCCAGCAGCTTGGGACCGGGGATGTTCTATGGCTACACCTTC. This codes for CASSLGPGMFYGYTF. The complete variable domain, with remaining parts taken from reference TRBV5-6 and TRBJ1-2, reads DAGVTQSPTHLIKTRGQQVTLRCSPKSGHDTVSWYQQALGQGPQFIFQYYEEEERQRGNFPDRFSGHQFPNYSSELNVNALLLGDSALYLCASSLGPGMFYGYTFGSGTRLTVV.

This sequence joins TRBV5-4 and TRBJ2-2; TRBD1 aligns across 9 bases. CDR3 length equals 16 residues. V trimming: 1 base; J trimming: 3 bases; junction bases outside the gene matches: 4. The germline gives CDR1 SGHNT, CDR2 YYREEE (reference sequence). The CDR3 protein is CASSLKGTGYTGELFF. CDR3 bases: TGTGCCAGCAGCTTGAAAGGGACAGGGTACACCGGGGAGCTGTTTTTT.

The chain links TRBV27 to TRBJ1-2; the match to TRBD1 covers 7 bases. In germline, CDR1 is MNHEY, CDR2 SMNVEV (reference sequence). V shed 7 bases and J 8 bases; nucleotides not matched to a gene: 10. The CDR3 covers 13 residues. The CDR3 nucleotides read TGTGCCAGCACAAGACAGGGACCCTCGGGCTACACCTTC. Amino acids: CASTRQGPSGYTF.

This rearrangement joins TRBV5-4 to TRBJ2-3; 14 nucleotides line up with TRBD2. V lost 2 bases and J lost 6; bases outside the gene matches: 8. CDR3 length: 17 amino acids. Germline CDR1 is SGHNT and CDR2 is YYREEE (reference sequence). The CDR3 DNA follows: TGTGCCAGCAGCTTCGGGGGACTAGCGGGGGTCCGGGATACGCAGTATTTT. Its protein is CASSFGGLAGVRDTQYF.

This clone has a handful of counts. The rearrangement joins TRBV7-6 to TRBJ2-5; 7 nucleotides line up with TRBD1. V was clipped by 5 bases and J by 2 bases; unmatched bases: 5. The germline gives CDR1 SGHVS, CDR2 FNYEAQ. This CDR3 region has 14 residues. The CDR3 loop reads CASSIGQAQETQYF. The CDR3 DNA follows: TGTGCCAGCAGCATCGGACAGGCACAAGAGACCCAGTACTTC.

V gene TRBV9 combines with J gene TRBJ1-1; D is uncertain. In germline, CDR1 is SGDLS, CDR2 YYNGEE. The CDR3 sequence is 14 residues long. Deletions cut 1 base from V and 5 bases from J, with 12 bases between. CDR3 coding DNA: TGTGCCAGCAGCGTACCCGGAAGGGAGACTGAAGCTTTCTTT. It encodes CASSVPGRETEAFF. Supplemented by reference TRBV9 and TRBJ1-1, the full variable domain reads DSGVTQTPKHLITATGQRVTLRCSPRSGDLSVYWYQQSLDQGLQFLIQYYNGEERAKGNILERFSAQQFPDLHSELNLSSLELGDSALYFCASSVPGRETEAFFGQGTRLTVV.

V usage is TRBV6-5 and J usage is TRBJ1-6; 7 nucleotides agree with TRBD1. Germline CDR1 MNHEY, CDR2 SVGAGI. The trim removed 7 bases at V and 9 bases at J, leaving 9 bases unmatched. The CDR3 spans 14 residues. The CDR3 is CASIYRGRSSPLHF. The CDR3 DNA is TGTGCCAGCATCTACAGGGGACGAAGTTCACCCCTCCACTTT.